This T cell receptor beta chain stems from a study of PD-L1 blockade in urothelial cancer. Study-wide context: Male sex and bladder-origin urothelial cancer characterized about nine tenths of the roughly 29 patients. Study patients had been treated with 0 to 3 previous chemotherapy regimens. Investigators checked blood 3 weeks (second dose) and 6 weeks after treatment start. Study-wide results and caveats: Durable-benefit patients had greater expansion of tumor-associated blood clones at 3 weeks.

Time point here: pretreatment peripheral blood. Sequencing used immunoSEQ multiplex PCR; TCRdb keeps in-frame clones, though not all of them. The sample has 100,000 to 150,000 clones, approximately 88% seen once. Germline lookup yields CDR1 MNHEY and CDR2 SMNVEV (reference sequence). J lost 5 bases, V lost 6 bases, and 8 bases had no gene match. The CDR3 totals 14 residues. As regards this clone: What it binds is not known. The sample carries other DNA sequences with the same CDR3.

The chain links TRBV27 to TRBJ1-1, with 8 bases matching TRBD1. The sequenced sample was PBMCs, obtained around atezolizumab (anti-PD-L1) treatment. The source of this sequence is a man between 50 and 59 years old with urothelial cancer. The CDR3 bases are TGTGCCAGCAGCCCCGACAGGGGAAGGACTGAAGCTTTCTTT. As protein: CASSPDRGRTEAFF.